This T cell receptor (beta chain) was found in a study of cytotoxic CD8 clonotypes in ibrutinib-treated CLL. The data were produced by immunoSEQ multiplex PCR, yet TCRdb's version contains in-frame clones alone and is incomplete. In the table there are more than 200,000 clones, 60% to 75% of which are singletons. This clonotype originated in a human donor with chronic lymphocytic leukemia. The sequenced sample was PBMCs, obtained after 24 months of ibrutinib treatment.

This CDR3 reads CAWSPQRMQETQYF. The CDR3 DNA reads TGTGCCTGGAGTCCGCAACGGATGCAAGAGACCCAGTACTTC. This chain connects TRBV30 to TRBJ2-5; D is unresolved. Germline V CDR1 and CDR2: GTSNPN, SVGIG (reference sequence). V shed 2 bases and J shed 2 bases, with 12 bases lying between them. The CDR3 runs 14 residues.